This T cell receptor beta chain was recovered during a study of OX40 agonist ivuxolimab in advanced cancers. Study as a whole: It was ivuxolimab, an agonistic anti-OX40 (CD134) antibody, that patients were treated with. A mean age of roughly 62 years, range about 20 to 85, was recorded, and roughly 83% were male. Patient treatment consisted of intravenous ivuxolimab administration every 2 weeks at 0.01 to 10 mg/kg. Study outcomes and limitations: CD8+ T cells showed, on average, more clonal expansion than CD4+ cells.

Generated by immunoSEQ multiplex PCR, the TCRdb table keeps only in-frame clones and is missing some. Of around 63,000 clones in the sample, around nine tenths are singletons; the top ten hold about 25%. This clone has only a few counts. What it binds is not known. The CDR3 runs 14 residues. The germline V gene encodes CDR1 SNHLY and CDR2 FYNNEI. V was trimmed by 4 bases and J by 4 bases, leaving 14 bases between them. This receptor was taken from an adult with an advanced solid tumor such as melanoma, head and neck, liver or kidney cancer. Material: CD4+ or CD8+ T cells sorted from blood, obtained in a trial of the OX40 agonist ivuxolimab. The chain uses TRBV2 and TRBJ2-7; D perhaps matches TRBD2 (6 bases). DNA of the CDR3: TGTGCCAGCAGTGGGTGGACGGGAGAATACGAGCAGTACTTC. This sequence encodes CASSGWTGEYEQYF.